These 8 T cell receptor beta chains originate from one sample sequenced in a study of OX40 agonist ivuxolimab in advanced cancers. Using immunoSEQ multiplex PCR, the repertoire was profiled, and TCRdb retains in-frame clones only, with some absent. The sample shows 43,000 or so clones, more than 75% of them seen only once. The specimen comprised CD4+ or CD8+ T cells sorted from blood, sampled in a trial of the OX40 agonist ivuxolimab. The receptors derive from an adult with an advanced solid tumor such as melanoma, head and neck, liver or kidney cancer.

The chain combines TRBV21-1 with TRBJ1-2; the D segment call TRBD1 is taken from the table without a DNA check. TRBV21-1 is tagged as a pseudogene. This CDR3 comprises 9 residues. CDR3 sequence: CAGPYGYTF. In DNA form, the CDR3 reads TGTGCCGGGCCGTATGGCTACACCTTC.

The V gene is TRBV2, the J gene TRBJ2-1; maybe TRBD2 (6 bases). The CDR3 spans 13 residues. V was trimmed by 3 bases and J by 5 bases, leaving 8 bases between them. Germline CDR1 SNHLY, CDR2 FYNNEI. The CDR3 loop reads CASSDQRDNEQFF. The CDR3 DNA reads TGTGCCAGCAGTGACCAGCGGGACAATGAGCAGTTCTTC.

This chain uses TRBV9 with TRBJ1-1; 11 nucleotides line up with TRBD1. The CDR3 is 14 amino acids. The V and J ends lost 5 bases and 4 bases, in that order; junction bases with no gene match: 4. Germline lookup yields CDR1 SGDLS and CDR2 YYNGEE. CDR3: CASRAGTGGTEAFF. The CDR3 coding sequence is TGTGCCAGCAGAGCCGGGACAGGGGGCACTGAAGCTTTCTTT.

The chain uses TRBV5-4 and TRBJ2-7, with 10 bases fitting TRBD2. The CDR3 has 16 residues. Trimming took 0 bases from V and 6 from J; bases not matched to a gene: 9. The germline V gene encodes CDR1 SGHNT and CDR2 YYREEE (reference sequence). The DNA for the CDR3 is TGTGCCAGCAGCTTGGGTCTAGCGGGGGTGAAGAGCGAGCAGTACTTC. It yields the protein CASSLGLAGVKSEQYF. The variable domain in full, completed from reference TRBV5-4 and TRBJ2-7, reads ETGVTQSPTHLIKTRGQQVTLRCSSQSGHNTVSWYQQALGQGPQFIFQYYREEENGRGNFPPRFSGLQFPNYSSELNVNALELDDSALYLCASSLGLAGVKSEQYFGPGTRLTVT.

The chain is built from TRBV5-1 and TRBJ2-7; the match to TRBD1 covers 10 bases. The CDR3 contains 16 residues. The V gene end was trimmed by 1 base and the J gene end by 7 bases; junction bases not matched to a gene: 11. Germline loops: CDR1 SGHRS, CDR2 YFSETQ. The CDR3 sequence is CASSLPATGGYSEQYF. In DNA form, the CDR3 reads TGCGCCAGCAGCTTGCCCGCGACAGGGGGCTATTCTGAGCAGTACTTC.

The chain recombines TRBV11-2 with TRBJ2-1, with TRBD2 identical over 10 bases. The CDR3 has 14 residues. After removal of 5 bases from V and 4 bases from J, the junction contained 2 bases not matched to a gene. The germline gives CDR1 SGHAT, CDR2 FQNNGV. The CDR3 nucleotides read TGTGCCAGCAGCGGACTAGCGGAATACAATGAGCAGTTCTTC. Translation: CASSGLAEYNEQFF.

The rearrangement uses TRBV5-5 and TRBJ2-7; no clear D. Germline V CDR1 and CDR2: SGHKS, YYEKEE (reference sequence). Trimming left V 4 bases short and J 3 bases short, with 8 bases between. The CDR3 length is 12 residues. In DNA, the CDR3 is TGTGCCAGCAGCCCGGGTCTCTACGAGCAGTACTTC. Encoded protein: CASSPGLYEQYF.

This chain joins TRBV7-4 and TRBJ1-1, with 7 bases lining up with TRBD1. The V gene end was trimmed by 1 base and the J gene end by 4 bases; junction bases not matched to a gene: 9. CDR1 and CDR2 (germline): SGHVT, SQSDAQ. The CDR3 consists of 16 residues. CDR3 sequence (DNA): TGTGCCAGCAGCTTAGTCGGATGGGGGACAGTCACTGAAGCTTTCTTT. As protein: CASSLVGWGTVTEAFF. Using reference TRBV7-4 and TRBJ1-1 for the parts outside the CDR3, the full variable domain is GAGVSQSPRYKVAKRGRDVALRCDSISGHVTLYWYRQTLGQGSEVLTYSQSDAQRDKSGRPSGRFSAERPERSVSTLKIQRTEQGDSAVYLCASSLVGWGTVTEAFFGQGTRLTVV.